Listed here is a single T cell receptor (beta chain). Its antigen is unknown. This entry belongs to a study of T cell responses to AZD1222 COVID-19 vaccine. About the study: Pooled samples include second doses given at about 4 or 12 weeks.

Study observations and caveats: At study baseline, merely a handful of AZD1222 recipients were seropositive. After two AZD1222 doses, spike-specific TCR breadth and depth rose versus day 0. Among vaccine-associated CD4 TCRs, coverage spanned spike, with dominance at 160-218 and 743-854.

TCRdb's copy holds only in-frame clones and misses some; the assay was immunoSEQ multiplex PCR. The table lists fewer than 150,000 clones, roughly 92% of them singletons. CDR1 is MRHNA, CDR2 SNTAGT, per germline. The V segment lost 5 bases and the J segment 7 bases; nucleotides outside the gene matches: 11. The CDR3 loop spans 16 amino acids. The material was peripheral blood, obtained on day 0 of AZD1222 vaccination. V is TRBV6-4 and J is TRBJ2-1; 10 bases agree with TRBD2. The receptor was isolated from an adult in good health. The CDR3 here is CASSRSGGASGNEQFF. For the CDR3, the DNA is TGTGCCAGCAGTCGAAGCGGGGGGGCATCGGGGAATGAGCAGTTCTTC.